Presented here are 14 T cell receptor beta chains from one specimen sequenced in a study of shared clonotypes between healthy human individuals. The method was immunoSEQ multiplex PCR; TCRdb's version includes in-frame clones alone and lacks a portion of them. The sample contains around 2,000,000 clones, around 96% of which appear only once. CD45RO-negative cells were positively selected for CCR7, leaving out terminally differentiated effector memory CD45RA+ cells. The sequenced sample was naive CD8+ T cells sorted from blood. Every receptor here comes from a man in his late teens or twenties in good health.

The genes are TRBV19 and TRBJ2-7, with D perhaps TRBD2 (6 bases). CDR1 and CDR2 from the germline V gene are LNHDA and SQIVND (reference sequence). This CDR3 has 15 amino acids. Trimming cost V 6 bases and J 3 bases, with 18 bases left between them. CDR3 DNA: TGTGCCAGTAGCCCGTCCCCGCAGGGAGGCTACGAGCAGTACTTC. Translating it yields CASSPSPQGGYEQYF. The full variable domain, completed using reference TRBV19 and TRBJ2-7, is DGGITQSPKYLFRKEGQNVTLSCEQNLNHDAMYWYRQDPGQGLRLIYYSQIVNDFQKGDIAEGYSVSREKKESFPLTVTSAQKNPTAFYLCASSPSPQGGYEQYFGPGTRLTVT.

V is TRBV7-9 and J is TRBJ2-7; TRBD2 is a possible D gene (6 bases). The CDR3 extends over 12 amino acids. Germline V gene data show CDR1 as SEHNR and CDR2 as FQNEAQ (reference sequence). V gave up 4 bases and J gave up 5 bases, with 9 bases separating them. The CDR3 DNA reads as TGTGCCAGCAGCTGGGAGGTTGACGAGCAGTACTTC. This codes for CASSWEVDEQYF.

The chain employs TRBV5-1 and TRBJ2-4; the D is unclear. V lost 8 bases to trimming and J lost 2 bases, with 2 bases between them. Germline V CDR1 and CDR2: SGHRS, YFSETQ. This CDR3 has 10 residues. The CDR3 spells CASTKNIQYF. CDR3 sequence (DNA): TGCGCCAGTACCAAAAACATTCAGTACTTC.

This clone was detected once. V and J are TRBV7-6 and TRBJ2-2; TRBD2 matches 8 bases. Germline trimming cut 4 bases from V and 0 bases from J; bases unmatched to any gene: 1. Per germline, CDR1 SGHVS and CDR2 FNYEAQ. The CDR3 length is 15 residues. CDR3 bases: TGTGCCAGCAGCTGGGGACTAGCGAACACCGGGGAGCTGTTTTTT. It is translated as CASSWGLANTGELFF.

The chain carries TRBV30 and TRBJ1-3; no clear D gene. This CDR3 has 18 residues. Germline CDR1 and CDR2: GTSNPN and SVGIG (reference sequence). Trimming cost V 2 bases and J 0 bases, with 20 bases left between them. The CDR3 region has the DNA TGTGCCTGGAGTCACATTCCCCTACAGACGCTCTCTGGAAACACCATATATTTT. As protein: CAWSHIPLQTLSGNTIYF. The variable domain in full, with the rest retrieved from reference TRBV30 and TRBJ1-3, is SQTIHQWPATLVQPVGSPLSLECTVEGTSNPNLYWYRQAAGRGLQLLFYSVGIGQISSEVPQNLSASRPQDRQFILSSKKLLLSDSGFYLCAWSHIPLQTLSGNTIYFGEGSWLTVV.

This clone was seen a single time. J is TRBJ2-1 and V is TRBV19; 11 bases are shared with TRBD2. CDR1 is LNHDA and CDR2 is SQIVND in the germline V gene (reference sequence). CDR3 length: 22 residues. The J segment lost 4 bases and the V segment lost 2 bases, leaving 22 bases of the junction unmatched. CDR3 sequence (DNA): TGTGCCAGTAGTATATCCCCATTATGGATAGCGGGAGGGCTAGCGACGTACAATGAGCAGTTCTTC. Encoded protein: CASSISPLWIAGGLATYNEQFF. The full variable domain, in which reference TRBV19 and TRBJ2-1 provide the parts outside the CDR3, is DGGITQSPKYLFRKEGQNVTLSCEQNLNHDAMYWYRQDPGQGLRLIYYSQIVNDFQKGDIAEGYSVSREKKESFPLTVTSAQKNPTAFYLCASSISPLWIAGGLATYNEQFFGPGTRLTVL.

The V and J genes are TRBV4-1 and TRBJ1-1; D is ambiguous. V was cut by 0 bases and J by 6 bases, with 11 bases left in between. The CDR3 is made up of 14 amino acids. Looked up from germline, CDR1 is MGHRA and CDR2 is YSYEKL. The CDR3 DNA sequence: TGCGCCAGCAGCCAAGAGGGGAGGAGTCCTGAAGCTTTCTTT. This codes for CASSQEGRSPEAFF.

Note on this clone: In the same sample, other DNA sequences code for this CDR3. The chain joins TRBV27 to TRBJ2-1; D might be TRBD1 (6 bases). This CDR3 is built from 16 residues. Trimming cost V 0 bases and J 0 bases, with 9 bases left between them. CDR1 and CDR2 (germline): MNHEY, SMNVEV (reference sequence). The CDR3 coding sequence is TGTGCCAGCAGTTTATCTGGGACAAGCTCCTACAATGAGCAGTTCTTC. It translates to CASSLSGTSSYNEQFF.

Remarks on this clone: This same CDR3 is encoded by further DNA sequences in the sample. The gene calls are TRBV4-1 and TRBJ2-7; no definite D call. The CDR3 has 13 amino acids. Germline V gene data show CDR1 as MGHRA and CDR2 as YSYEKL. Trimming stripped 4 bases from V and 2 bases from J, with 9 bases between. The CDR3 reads CASSPTETYEQYF. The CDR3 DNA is TGCGCCAGCAGCCCCACGGAAACCTACGAGCAGTACTTC.

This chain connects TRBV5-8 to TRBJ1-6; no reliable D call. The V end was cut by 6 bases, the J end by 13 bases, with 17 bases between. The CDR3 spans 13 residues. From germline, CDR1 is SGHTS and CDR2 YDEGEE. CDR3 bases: TGTGCCAGCACCCCAAACTTCAGATGGCCCCTCCACTTT. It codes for CASTPNFRWPLHF.

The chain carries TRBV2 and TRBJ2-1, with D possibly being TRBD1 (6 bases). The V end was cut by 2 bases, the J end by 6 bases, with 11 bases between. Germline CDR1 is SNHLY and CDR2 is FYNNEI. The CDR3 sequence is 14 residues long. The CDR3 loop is CASSEIQGFNEQFF. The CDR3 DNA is TGTGCCAGCAGTGAAATACAGGGTTTCAATGAGCAGTTCTTC.

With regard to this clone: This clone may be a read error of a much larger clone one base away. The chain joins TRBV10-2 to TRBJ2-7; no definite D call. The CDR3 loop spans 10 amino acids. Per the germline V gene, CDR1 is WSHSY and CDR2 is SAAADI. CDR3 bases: TGCGCCAGCGGTGACTACGAGCAGTACTTC. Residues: CASGDYEQYF.

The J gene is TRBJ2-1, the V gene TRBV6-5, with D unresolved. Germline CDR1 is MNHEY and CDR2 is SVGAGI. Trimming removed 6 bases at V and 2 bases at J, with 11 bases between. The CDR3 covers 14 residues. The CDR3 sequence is CASRTDGAYNEQFF. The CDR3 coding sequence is TGTGCCAGCAGAACGGACGGAGCCTACAATGAGCAGTTCTTC.

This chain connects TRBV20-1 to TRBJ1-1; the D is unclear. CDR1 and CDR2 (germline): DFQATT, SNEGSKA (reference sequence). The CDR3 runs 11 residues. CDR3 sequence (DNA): TGCAGCAATGACTTGGGCACTGAAGCTTTCTTT. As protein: CSNDLGTEAFF.